The subject of this entry is one T cell receptor (beta chain). Its antigen remains unidentified. These data come from a study of OX40 agonist ivuxolimab in advanced cancers. Study summary: Aged about 20 to 80 with a mean of approximately 57 years, they were around 79% male.

Drawing of blood for sampling happened at baseline, at cycle 4 day 1, and at cycle 7 day 1. Whole-study findings and limits: More expanded clones were found, on average, in CD8+ than in CD4+ T cells. Some nonresponders also had low normalized T-cell clonal expansion.

The method was immunoSEQ multiplex PCR; TCRdb's version includes in-frame clones alone and lacks a portion of them. The sample shows under 85,000 clones, roughly 84% of them seen only once. The CDR3 covers 15 residues. The germline V gene has CDR1 LNHDA and CDR2 SQIVND (reference sequence). Trimming removed 3 bases from V and 2 bases from J, with 13 bases in between. This chain links TRBV19 with TRBJ2-5, with no clear D. The TCR originated in an adult with an advanced solid tumor such as melanoma, head and neck, liver or kidney cancer. Specimen: CD4+ or CD8+ T cells sorted from blood, collected in a trial of the OX40 agonist ivuxolimab. CDR3 nucleotides: TGTGCCAGTAGTATCCTATTTGGGTCTCAAGAGACCCAGTACTTC. Translation gives CASSILFGSQETQYF.